This TCR beta chain stems from a study of blood T cell repertoires in COVID-19. The method was immunoSEQ multiplex PCR; TCRdb's version includes in-frame clones alone and lacks a portion of them. The sample lists around 200,000 clones, 86% occurring once. Trimming removed 5 bases at V and 0 bases at J, with 7 bases between. Germline values: CDR1 MGHDK, CDR2 SYGVNS. This CDR3 has 14 amino acids. The chain combines TRBV25-1 with TRBJ1-4; no clear D. The sample taken for sequencing was peripheral blood. The receptor's source is a man between 65 and 85 years old with active or convalescent COVID-19. CDR3 nucleotide sequence: TGTGCCAGCAGTCGAGTCGCAACTAATGAAAAACTGTTTTTT. The encoded protein is CASSRVATNEKLFF.